This T cell receptor beta chain came from a study of cytomegalovirus exposure and HLA in healthy donors. Overall study findings and caveats: Links to common viral pathogens appeared, in a later analysis, for several of the most significant clusters.

On this clone: Its cognate antigen is unknown.

This CDR3 is built from 15 residues. V shed 4 bases, J shed 6 bases, and the junction held 7 bases outside the gene matches. The V gene's germline CDR1 is SGHNT and CDR2 YENEEA. PCR employed 60 Vbeta and 13 Jbeta primers. Clones were read by immunoSEQ multiplex PCR, and TCRdb kept only the in-frame ones, dropping some. Here the sample spans some 170,000 clones, around nine tenths being singletons. The chain has TRBV11-3 and TRBJ2-1; 9 bases map to TRBD2. The sample comprised PBMCs. The source of this sequence is a woman aged 25 to 39 in good health and CMV-seronegative. The DNA for the CDR3 is TGTGCCAGCAGCTCCAGACTAGCGGCTGCCAATGAGCAGTTCTTC. Encoded protein: CASSSRLAAANEQFF.